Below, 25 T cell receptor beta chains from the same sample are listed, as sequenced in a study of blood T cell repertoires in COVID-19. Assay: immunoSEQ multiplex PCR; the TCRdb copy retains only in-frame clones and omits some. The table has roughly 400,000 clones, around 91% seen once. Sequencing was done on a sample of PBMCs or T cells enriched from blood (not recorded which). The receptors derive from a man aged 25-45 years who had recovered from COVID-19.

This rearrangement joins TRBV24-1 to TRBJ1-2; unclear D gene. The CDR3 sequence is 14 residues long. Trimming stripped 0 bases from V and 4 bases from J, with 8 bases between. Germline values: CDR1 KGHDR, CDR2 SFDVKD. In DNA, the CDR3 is TGTGCCACCAGTGATTTGACAGCAACCTATGGCTACACCTTC. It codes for CATSDLTATYGYTF.

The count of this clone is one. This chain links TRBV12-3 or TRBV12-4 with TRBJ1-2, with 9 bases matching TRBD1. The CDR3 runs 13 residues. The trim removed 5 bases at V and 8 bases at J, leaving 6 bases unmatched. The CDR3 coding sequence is TGTGCCAGCAGTAGGGACAGGGTGGTGGGCTACACCTTC. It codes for CASSRDRVVGYTF.

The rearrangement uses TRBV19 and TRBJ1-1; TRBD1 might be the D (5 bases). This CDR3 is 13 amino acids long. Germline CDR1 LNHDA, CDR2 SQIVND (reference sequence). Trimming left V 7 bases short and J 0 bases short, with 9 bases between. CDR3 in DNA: TGTGCCAGTATGTGGGGGGTGAACACTGAAGCTTTCTTT. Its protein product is CASMWGVNTEAFF.

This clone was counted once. CDR3 region: CASRRQGPSSYEQYF. The CDR3 DNA reads TGTGCCAGCAGACGACAGGGCCCAAGCTCCTACGAGCAGTACTTC. J is TRBJ2-7 and V is TRBV5-6, with TRBD1 matching over 7 bases. CDR1 is SGHDT, CDR2 YYEEEE, per germline. This CDR3 is 15 amino acids long. The trim removed 5 bases at V and 0 bases at J, leaving 8 bases unmatched.

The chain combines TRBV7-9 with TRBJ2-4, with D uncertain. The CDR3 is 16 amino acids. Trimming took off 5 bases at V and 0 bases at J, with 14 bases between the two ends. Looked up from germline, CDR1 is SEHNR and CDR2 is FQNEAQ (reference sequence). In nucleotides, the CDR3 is TGTGCCAGCAGCACCCAGAGGCGGCTAGCCAAAAACATTCAGTACTTC. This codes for CASSTQRRLAKNIQYF.

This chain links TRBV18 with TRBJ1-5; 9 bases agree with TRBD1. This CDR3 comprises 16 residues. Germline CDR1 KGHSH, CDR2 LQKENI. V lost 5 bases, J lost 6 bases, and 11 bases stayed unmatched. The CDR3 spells CASSTTGTGFPQPQHF. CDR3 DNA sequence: TGTGCCAGCTCAACAACCGGGACAGGGTTCCCTCAGCCCCAGCATTTT.

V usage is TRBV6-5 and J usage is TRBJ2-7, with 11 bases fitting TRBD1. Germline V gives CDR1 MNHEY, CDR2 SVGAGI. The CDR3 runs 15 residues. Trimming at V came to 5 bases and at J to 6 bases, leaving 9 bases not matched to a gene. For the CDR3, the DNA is TGTGCCAGCAGTCGAAGGACAGGGGGCCCTCTCGAGCAGTACTTC. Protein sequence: CASSRRTGGPLEQYF.

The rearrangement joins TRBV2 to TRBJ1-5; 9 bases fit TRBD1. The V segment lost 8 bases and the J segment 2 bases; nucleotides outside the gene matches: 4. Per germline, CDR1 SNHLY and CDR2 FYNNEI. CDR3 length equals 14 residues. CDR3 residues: CASGDRERNQPQHF. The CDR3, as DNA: TGTGCCAGCGGGGACAGGGAGCGCAATCAGCCCCAGCATTTT.

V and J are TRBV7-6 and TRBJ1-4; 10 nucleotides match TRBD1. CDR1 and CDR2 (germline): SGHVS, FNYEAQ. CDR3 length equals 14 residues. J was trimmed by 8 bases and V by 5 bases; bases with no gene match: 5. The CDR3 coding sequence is TGTGCCAGCAGCGCGGGACAGGGGAACGAAAAACTGTTTTTT. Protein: CASSAGQGNEKLFF.

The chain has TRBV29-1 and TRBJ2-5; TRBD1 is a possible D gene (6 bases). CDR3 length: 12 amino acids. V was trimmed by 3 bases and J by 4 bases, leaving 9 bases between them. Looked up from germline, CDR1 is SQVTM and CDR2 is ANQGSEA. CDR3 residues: CSVEKQGETQYF. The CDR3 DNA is TGCAGCGTTGAGAAACAGGGAGAGACCCAGTACTTC.

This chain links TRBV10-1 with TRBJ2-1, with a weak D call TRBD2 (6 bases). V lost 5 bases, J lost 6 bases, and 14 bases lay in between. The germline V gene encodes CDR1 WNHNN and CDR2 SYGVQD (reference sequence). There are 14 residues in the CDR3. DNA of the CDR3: TGCGCCAGCAGTCCGGGACGGCGGGGCAATGAGCAGTTCTTC. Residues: CASSPGRRGNEQFF.

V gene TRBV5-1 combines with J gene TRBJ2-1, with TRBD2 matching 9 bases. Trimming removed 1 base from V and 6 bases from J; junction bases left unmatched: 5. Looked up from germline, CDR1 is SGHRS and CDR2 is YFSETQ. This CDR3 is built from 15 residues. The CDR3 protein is CASSLSTSGPNEQFF. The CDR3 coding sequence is TGCGCCAGCAGCTTGAGTACTAGCGGGCCCAATGAGCAGTTCTTC.

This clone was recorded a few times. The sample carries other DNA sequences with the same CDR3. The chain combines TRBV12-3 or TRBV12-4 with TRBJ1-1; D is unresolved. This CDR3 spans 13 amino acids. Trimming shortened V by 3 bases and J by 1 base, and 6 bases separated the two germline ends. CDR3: CASSFEQNTEAFF. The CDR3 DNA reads TGTGCCAGCAGTTTTGAGCAGAACACTGAAGCTTTCTTT.

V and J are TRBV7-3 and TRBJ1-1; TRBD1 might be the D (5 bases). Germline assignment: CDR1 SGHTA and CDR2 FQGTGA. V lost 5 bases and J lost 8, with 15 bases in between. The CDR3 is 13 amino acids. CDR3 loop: CASSPNGGGEAFF. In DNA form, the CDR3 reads TGTGCCAGCAGCCCCAACGGGGGAGGAGAAGCTTTCTTT.

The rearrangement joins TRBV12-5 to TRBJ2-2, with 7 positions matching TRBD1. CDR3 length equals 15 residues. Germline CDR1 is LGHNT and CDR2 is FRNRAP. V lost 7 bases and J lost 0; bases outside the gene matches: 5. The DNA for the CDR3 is TGTGCTAGTGACCAGGGACAGACGAACACCGGGGAGCTGTTTTTT. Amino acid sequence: CASDQGQTNTGELFF.

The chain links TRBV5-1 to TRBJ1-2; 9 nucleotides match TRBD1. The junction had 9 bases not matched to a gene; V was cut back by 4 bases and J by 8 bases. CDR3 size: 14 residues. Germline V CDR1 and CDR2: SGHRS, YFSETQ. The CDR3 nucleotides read TGCGCCAGCAGCCTCGCTGGGACAGGGTTCGGCTACACCTTC. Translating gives CASSLAGTGFGYTF.

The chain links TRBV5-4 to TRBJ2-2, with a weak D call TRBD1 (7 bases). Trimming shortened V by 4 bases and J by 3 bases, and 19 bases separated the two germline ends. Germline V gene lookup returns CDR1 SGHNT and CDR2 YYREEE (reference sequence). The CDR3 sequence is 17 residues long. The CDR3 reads CASSRPGGWGDTGELFF. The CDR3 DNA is TGTGCCAGCAGCCGCCCAGGGGGATGGGGGGACACCGGGGAGCTGTTTTTT.

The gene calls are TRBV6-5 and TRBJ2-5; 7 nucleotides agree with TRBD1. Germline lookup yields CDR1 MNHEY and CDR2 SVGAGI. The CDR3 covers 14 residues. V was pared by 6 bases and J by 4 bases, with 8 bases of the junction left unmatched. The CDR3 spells CASRTGTVRETQYF. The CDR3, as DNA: TGTGCCAGCAGAACCGGGACAGTCAGAGAGACCCAGTACTTC.

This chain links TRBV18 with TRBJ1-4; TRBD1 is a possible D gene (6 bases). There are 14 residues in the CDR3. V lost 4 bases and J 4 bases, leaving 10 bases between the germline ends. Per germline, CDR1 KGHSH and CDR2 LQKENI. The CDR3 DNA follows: TGTGCCAGCTCACTACGACAGGTTAATGAAAAACTGTTTTTT. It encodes CASSLRQVNEKLFF.

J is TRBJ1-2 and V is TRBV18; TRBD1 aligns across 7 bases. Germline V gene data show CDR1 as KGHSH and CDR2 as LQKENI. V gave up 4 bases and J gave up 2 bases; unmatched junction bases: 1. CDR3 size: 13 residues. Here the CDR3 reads CASSLDRNYGYTF. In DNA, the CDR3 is TGTGCCAGCTCACTGGACAGGAACTATGGCTACACCTTC.

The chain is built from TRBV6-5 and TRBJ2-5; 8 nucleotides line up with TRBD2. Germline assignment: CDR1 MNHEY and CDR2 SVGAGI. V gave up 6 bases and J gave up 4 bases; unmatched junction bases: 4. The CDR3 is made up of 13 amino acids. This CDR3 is CASRGLAGETQYF. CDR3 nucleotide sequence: TGTGCCAGCAGAGGACTAGCCGGAGAGACCCAGTACTTC.

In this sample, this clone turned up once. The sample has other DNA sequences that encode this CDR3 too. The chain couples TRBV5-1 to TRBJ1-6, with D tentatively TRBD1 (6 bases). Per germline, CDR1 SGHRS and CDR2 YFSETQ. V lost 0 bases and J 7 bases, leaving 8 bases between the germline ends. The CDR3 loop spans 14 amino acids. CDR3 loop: CASSLDRENSPLHF. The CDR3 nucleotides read TGCGCCAGCAGCTTGGACAGGGAGAATTCACCCCTCCACTTT.

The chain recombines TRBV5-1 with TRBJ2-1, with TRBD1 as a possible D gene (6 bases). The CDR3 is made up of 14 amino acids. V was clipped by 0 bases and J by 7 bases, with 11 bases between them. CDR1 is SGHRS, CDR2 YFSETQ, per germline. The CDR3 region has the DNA TGCGCCAGCAGCTTGGGGGGGCCCCCGAATGAGCAGTTCTTC. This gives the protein CASSLGGPPNEQFF.

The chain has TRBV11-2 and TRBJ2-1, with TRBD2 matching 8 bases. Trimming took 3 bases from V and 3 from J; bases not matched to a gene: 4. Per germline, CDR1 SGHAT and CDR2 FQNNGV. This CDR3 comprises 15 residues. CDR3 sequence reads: CASSLGAGGYNEQFF. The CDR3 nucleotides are TGTGCCAGCAGCTTGGGCGCGGGGGGCTACAATGAGCAGTTCTTC.

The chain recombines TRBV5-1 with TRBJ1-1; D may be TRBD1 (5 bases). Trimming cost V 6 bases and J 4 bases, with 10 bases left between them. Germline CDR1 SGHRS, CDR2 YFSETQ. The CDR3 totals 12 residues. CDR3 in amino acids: CASIPGGTEAFF. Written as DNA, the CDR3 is TGCGCCAGCATCCCGGGGGGCACTGAAGCTTTCTTT. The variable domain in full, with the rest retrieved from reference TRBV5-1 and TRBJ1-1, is KAGVTQTPRYLIKTRGQQVTLSCSPISGHRSVSWYQQTPGQGLQFLFEYFSETQRNKGNFPGRFSGRQFSNSRSEMNVSTLELGDSALYLCASIPGGTEAFFGQGTRLTVV.